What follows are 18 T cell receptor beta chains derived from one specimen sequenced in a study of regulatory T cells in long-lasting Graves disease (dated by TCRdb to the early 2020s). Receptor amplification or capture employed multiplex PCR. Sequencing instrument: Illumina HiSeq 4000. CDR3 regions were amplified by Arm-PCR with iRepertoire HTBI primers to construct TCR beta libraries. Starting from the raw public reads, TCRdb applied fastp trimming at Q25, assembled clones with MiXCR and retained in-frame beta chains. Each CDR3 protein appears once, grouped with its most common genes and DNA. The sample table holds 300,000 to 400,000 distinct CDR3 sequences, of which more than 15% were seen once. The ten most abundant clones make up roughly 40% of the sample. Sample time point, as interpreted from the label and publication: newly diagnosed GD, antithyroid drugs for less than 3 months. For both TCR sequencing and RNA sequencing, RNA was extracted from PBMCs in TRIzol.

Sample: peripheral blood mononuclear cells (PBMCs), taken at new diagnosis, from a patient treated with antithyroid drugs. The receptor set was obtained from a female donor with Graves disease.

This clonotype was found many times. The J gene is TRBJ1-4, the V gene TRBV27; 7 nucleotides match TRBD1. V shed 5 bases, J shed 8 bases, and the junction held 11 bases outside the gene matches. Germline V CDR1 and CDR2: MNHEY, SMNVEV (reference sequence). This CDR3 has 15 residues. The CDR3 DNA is TGTGCCAGCAGTCGCGAGGACAGGCGGGGGGAAAAACTGTTTTTT. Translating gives CASSREDRRGEKLFF.

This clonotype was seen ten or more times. The chain's CDR3 is CASSPLPKGADTQYF. CDR3 sequence (DNA): TGTGCCAGTAGTCCACTGCCGAAGGGAGCAGATACGCAGTATTTT. V gene TRBV19 combines with J gene TRBJ2-3, with D possibly being TRBD2 (5 bases). The V gene's germline CDR1 is LNHDA and CDR2 SQIVND (reference sequence). Trimming took off 5 bases at V and 4 bases at J, with 16 bases between the two ends. The CDR3 contains 15 residues. The full variable domain, rest sourced from reference TRBV19 and TRBJ2-3, is DGGITQSPKYLFRKEGQNVTLSCEQNLNHDAMYWYRQDPGQGLRLIYYSQIVNDFQKGDIAEGYSVSREKKESFPLTVTSAQKNPTAFYLCASSPLPKGADTQYFGPGTRLTVL.

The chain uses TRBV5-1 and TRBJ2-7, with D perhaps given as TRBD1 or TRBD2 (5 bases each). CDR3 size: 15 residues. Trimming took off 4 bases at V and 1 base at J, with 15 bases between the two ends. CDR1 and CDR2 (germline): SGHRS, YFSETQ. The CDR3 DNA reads TGCGCCAGCAGCACCTCCTGGGACGATTCCTACGAGCAGTACTTC. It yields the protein CASSTSWDDSYEQYF.

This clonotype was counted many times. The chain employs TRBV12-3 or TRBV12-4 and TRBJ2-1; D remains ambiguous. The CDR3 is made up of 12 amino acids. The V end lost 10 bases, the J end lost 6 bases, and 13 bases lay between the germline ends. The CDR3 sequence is CAIQTPGNEQFF. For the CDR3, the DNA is TGTGCCATCCAGACCCCGGGCAATGAGCAGTTCTTC.

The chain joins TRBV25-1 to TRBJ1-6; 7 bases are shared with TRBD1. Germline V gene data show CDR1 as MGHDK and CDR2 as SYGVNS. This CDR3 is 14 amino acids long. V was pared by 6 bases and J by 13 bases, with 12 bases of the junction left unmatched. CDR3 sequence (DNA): TGTGCCAGCAGAGACAGGGCCTCTGTGGGGCCCCTCCACTTT. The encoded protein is CASRDRASVGPLHF.

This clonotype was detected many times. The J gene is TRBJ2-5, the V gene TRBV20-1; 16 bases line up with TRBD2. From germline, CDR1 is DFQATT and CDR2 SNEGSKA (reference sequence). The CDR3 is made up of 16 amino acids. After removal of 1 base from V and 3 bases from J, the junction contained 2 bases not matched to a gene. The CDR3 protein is CSARGGLAGGKETQYF. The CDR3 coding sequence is TGCAGTGCTAGAGGGGGACTAGCGGGAGGGAAAGAGACCCAGTACTTC.

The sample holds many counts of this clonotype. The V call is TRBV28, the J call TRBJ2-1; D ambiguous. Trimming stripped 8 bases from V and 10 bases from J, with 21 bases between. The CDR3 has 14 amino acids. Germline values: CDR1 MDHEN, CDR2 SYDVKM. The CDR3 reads CASRGDWGTQEQFF. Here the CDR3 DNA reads TGTGCCAGCCGAGGTGATTGGGGAACCCAAGAGCAGTTCTTC.

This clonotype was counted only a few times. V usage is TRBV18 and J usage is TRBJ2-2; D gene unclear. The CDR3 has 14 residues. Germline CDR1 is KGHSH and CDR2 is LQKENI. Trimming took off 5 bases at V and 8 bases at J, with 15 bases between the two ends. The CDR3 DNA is TGTGCCAGCTCAATCAAGAGCGCACCTGGGGAGCTGTTTTTT. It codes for CASSIKSAPGELFF.

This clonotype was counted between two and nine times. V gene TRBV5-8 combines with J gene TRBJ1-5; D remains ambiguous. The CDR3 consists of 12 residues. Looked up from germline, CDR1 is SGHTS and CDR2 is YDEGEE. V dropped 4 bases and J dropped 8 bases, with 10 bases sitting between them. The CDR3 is CASSRSIEPQHF. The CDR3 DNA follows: TGTGCCAGCAGCAGAAGCATAGAGCCCCAGCATTTT.

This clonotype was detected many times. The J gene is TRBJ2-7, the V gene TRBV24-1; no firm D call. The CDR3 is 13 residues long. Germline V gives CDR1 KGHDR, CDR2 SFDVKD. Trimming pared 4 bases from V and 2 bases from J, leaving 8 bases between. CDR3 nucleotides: TGTGCCACCAGTGACCCCATTACCTACGAGCAGTACTTC. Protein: CATSDPITYEQYF.

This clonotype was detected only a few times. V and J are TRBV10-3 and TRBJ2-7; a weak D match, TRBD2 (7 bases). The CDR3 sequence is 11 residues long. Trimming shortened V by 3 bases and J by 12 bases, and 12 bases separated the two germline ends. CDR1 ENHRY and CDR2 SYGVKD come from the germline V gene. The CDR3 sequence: CAISDGGPVYF. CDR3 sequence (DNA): TGTGCCATCAGTGACGGGGGGCCGGTGTACTTC.

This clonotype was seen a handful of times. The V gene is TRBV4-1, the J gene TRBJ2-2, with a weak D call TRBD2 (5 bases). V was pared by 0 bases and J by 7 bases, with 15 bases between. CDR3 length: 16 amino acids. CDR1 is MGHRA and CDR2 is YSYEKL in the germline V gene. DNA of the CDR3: TGCGCCAGCAGCCAAGAATATGGGAGCCGGGTCGGGGAGCTGTTTTTT. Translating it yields CASSQEYGSRVGELFF.

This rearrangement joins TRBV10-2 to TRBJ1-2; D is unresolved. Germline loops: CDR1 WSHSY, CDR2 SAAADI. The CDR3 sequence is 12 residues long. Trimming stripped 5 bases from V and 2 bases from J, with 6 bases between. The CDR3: CASSTENYGYTF. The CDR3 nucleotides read TGCGCCAGCAGTACCGAAAACTATGGCTACACCTTC.

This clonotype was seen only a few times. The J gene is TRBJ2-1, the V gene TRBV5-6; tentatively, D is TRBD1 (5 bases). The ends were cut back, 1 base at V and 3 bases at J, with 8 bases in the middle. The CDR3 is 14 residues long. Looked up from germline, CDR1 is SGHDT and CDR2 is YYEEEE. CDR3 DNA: TGTGCCAGCAGCTTGCAGGGATACTACAATGAGCAGTTCTTC. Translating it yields CASSLQGYYNEQFF.

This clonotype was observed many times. The DNA for the CDR3 is TGTGCCAACGGCAATCAGCCCCAGCATTTT. It codes for CANGNQPQHF. V usage is TRBV28 and J usage is TRBJ1-5, with D unclear. The CDR3 consists of 10 residues. Germline assignment: CDR1 MDHEN and CDR2 SYDVKM. With 10 bases removed from V and 2 bases from J, the gap between germline ends came to 3 bases.

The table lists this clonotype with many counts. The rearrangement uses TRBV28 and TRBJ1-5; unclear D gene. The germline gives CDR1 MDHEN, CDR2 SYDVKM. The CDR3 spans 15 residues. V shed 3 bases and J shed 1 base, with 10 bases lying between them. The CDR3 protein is CASSFRGGSNQPQHF. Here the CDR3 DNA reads TGTGCCAGCAGTTTCCGGGGAGGGAGCAATCAGCCCCAGCATTTT.

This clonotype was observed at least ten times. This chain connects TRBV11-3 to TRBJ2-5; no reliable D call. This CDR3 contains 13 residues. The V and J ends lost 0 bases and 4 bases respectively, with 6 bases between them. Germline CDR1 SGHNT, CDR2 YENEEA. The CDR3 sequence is CASSLDPSETQYF. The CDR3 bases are TGTGCCAGCAGCTTAGATCCGTCAGAGACCCAGTACTTC.

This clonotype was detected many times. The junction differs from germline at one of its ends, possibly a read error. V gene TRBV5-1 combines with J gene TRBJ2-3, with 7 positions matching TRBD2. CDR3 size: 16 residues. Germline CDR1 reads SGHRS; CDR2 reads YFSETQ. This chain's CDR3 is CASSLDAGRSTDTQYF. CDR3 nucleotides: TGTGCCAGCAGCTTGGACGCCGGGAGGAGCACAGATACGCAGTATTTT.